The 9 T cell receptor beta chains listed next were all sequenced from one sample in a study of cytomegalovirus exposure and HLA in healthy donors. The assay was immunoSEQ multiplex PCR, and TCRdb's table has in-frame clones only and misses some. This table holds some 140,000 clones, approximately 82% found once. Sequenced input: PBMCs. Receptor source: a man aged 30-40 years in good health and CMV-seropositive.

The CDR3 DNA reads as TGTGCCAGCAGCTTGGCCCAGGGTGCCCCCACAGATACGCAGTATTTT. Its translation: CASSLAQGAPTDTQYF. This chain connects TRBV5-8 to TRBJ2-3, with D tentatively TRBD1 (5 bases). The CDR3 is 16 residues long. Trimming left V 0 bases short and J 2 bases short, with 13 bases between. The germline V gene encodes CDR1 SGHTS and CDR2 YDEGEE.

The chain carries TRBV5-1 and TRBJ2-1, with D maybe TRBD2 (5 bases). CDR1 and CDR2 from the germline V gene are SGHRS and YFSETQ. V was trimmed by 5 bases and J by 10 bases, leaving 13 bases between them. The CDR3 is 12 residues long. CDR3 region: CASRDGGREQFF. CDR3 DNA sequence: TGCGCCAGCAGGGACGGAGGAAGAGAGCAGTTCTTC.

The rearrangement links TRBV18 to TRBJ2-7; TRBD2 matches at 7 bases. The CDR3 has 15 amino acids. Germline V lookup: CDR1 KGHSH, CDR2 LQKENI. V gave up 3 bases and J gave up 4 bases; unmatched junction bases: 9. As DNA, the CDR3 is TGTGCCAGCTCACCGCGGCTAGCGGTCGAATACGAGCAGTACTTC. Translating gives CASSPRLAVEYEQYF.

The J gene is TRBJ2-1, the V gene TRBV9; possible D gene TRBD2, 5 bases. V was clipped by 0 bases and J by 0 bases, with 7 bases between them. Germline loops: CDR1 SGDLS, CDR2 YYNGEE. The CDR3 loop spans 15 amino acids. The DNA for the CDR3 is TGTGCCAGCAGCGTAGTGGGAGACTCCTACAATGAGCAGTTCTTC. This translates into CASSVVGDSYNEQFF.

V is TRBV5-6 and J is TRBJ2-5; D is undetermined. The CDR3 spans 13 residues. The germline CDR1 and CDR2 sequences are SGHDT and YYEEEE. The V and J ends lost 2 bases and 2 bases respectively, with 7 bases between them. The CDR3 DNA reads TGTGCCAGCAGCTTTCGGGTACAAGAGACCCAGTACTTC. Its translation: CASSFRVQETQYF.

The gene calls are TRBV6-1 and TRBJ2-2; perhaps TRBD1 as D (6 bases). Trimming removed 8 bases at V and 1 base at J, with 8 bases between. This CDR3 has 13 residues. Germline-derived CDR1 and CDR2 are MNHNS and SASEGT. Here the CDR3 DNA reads TGTGCCAGCGCGACAGGGAACACCGGGGAGCTGTTTTTT. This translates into CASATGNTGELFF.

CDR3 nucleotide sequence: TGTGCCAGCAGCTTTCGCCCAACGGGAAATCAGCCCCAGCATTTT. Protein product: CASSFRPTGNQPQHF. The chain uses TRBV7-2 and TRBJ1-5; D gene unclear. Germline-derived CDR1 and CDR2 are SGHTA and FQGNSA. The V gene lost 3 bases and the J gene lost 4 bases, with 13 bases spanning the gap. This CDR3 has 15 amino acids.

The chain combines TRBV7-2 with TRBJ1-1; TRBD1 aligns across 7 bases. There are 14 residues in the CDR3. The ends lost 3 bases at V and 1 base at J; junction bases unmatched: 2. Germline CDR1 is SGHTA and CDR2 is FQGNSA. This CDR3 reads CASSLTGTNTEAFF. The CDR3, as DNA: TGTGCCAGCAGCTTGACAGGGACGAACACTGAAGCTTTCTTT.

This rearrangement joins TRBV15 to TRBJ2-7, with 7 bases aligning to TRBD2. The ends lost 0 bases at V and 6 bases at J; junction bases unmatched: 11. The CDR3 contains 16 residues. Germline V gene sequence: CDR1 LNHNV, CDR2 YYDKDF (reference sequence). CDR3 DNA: TGTGCCACCAGCAGAGATACCAGCGGGGCAGCTCGCGAGCAGTACTTC. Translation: CATSRDTSGAAREQYF. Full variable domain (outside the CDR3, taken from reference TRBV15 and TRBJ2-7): DAMVIQNPRYQVTQFGKPVTLSCSQTLNHNVMYWYQQKSSQAPKLLFHYYDKDFNNEADTPDNFQSRRPNTSFCFLDIRSPGLGDTAMYLCATSRDTSGAAREQYFGPGTRLTVT.